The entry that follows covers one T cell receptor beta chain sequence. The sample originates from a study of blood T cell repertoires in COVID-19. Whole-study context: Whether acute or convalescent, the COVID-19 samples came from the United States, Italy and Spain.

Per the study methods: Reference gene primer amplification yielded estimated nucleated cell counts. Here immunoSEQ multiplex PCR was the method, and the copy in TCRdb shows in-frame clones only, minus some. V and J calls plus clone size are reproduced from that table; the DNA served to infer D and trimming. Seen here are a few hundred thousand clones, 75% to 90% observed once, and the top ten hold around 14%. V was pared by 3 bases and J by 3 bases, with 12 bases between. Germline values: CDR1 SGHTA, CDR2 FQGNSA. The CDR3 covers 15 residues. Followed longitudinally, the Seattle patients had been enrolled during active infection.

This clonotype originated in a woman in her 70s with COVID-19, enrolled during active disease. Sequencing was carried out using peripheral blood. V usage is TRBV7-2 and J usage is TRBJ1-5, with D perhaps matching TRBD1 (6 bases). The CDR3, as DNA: TGTGCCAGCAGCTTGGGGGCTCCCACCAATCAGCCCCAGCATTTT. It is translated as CASSLGAPTNQPQHF.